This TCR beta chain was sequenced for a study of identical twins. Notes on the study in general: Twins showed weaker excess sharing in their beta out-of-frame sequences.

This clonotype was recorded many times. What it recognizes is unknown. The CDR3 loop spans 15 amino acids. V lost 1 base to trimming and J lost 5 bases, with 11 bases between them. Germline V CDR1 and CDR2: LGHDT, YNNKEL (reference sequence). TCRdb passed the 5' RACE reads through MiXCR, listing each CDR3 protein once. There are nearly 650,000 distinct CDR3 sequences in the sample; 7.1% occur only once, and 1.6% lies in the top ten. The sample was also reused in another study, on yellow fever vaccine responses in identical twins.

The sequence was obtained from a woman aged 18-35 years in good health. Sequenced material: PBMCs. The V and J genes are TRBV3-1 and TRBJ1-4; perhaps TRBD1 as D (6 bases). The CDR3 spells CASSQVGGLNEKLFF. For the CDR3, the DNA is TGTGCCAGCAGCCAAGTTGGGGGGCTGAATGAAAAACTGTTTTTT.